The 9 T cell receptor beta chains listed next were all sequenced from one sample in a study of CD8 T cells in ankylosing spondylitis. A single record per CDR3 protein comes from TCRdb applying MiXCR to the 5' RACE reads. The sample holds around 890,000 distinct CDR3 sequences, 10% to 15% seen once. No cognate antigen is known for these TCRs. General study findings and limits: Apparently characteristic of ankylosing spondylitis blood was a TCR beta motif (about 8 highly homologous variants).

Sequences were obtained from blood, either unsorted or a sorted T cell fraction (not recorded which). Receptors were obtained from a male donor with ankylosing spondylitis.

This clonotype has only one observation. The CDR3 region is CASSLTRSGRVHEQFF. The CDR3 nucleotides read TGTGCCAGCAGCTTAACCCGTAGCGGGAGGGTCCATGAGCAGTTCTTC. The V call is TRBV7-8, the J call TRBJ2-1; 11 positions agree with TRBD2. Trimming at V came to 2 bases and at J to 8 bases, leaving 8 bases not matched to a gene. CDR3 size: 16 residues. Germline V gene data show CDR1 as SGHVS and CDR2 as FQNEAQ.

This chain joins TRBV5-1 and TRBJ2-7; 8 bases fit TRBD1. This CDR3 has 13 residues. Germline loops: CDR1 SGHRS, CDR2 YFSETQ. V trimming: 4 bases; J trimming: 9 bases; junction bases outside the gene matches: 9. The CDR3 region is CASSKSQGGGQYF. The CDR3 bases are TGCGCCAGCAGCAAATCACAGGGGGGCGGGCAGTACTTC.

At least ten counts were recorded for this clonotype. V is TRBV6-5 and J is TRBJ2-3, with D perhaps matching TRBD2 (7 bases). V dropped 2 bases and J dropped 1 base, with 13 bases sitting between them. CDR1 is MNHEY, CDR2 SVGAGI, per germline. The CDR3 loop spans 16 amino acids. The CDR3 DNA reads TGTGCCAGCAGTTACGGGGGGGCTCTACGCACAGATACGCAGTATTTT. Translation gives CASSYGGALRTDTQYF.

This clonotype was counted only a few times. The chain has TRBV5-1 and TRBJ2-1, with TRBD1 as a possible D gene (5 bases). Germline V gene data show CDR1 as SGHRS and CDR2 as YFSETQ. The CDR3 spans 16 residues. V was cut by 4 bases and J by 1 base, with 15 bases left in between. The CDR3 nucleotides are TGCGCCAGCAGCCCACGTCAGGGATGGTCCTACAATGAGCAGTTCTTC. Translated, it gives CASSPRQGWSYNEQFF.

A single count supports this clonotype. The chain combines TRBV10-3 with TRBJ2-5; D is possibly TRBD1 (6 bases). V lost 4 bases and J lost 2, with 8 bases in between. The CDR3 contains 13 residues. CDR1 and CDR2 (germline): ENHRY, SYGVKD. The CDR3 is CAISGDTQETQYF. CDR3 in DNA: TGTGCCATCAGTGGGGACACTCAAGAGACCCAGTACTTC.

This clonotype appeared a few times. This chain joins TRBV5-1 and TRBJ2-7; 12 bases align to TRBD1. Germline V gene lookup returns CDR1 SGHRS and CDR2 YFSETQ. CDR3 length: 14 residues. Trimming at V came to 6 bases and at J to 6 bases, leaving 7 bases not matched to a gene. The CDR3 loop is CASTKGQGAGEQYF. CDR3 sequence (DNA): TGCGCCAGCACAAAGGGACAGGGGGCGGGCGAGCAGTACTTC.

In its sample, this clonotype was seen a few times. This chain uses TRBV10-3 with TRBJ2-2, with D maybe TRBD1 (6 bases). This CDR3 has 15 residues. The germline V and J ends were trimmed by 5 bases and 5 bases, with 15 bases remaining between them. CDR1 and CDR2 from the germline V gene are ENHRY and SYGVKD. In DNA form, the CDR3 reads TGTGCCATCAGTAGGGCCAGGGGTGGTACCGGGGAGCTGTTTTTT. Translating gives CAISRARGGTGELFF.

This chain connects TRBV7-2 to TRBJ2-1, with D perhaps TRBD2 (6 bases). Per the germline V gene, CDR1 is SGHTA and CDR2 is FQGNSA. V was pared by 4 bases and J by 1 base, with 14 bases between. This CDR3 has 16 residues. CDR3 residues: CASSWKRDSSYNEQFF. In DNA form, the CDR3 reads TGTGCCAGCAGCTGGAAACGGGACTCATCCTACAATGAGCAGTTCTTC.

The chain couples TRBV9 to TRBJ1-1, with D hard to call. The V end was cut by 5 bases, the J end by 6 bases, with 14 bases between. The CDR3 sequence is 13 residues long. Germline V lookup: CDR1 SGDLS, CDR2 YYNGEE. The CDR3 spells CASSPGPTPEAFF. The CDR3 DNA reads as TGTGCCAGCAGTCCCGGCCCTACCCCTGAAGCTTTCTTT.